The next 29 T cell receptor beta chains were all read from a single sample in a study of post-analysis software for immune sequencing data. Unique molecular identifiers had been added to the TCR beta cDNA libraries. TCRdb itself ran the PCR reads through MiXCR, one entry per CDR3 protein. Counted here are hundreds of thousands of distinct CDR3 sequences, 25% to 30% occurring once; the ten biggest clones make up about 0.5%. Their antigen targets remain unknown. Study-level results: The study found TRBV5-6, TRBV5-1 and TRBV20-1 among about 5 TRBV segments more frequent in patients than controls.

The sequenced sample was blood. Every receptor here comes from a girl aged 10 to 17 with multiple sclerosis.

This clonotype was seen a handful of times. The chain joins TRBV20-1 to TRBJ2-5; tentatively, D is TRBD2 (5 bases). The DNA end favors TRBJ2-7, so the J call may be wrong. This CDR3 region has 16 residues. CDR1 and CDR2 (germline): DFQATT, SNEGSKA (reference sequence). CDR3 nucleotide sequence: TGCAGTGCTAGTTCCCCCCCCGTAATTGGGAGAACCGAGCAGTACTTC. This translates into CSASSPPVIGRTEQYF.

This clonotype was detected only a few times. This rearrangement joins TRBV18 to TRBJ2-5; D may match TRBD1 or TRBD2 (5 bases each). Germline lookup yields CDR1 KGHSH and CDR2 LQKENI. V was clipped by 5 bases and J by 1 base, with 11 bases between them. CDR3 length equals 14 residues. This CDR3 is CASSAGTGQETQYF. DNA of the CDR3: TGTGCCAGCTCAGCCGGGACGGGCCAAGAGACCCAGTACTTC.

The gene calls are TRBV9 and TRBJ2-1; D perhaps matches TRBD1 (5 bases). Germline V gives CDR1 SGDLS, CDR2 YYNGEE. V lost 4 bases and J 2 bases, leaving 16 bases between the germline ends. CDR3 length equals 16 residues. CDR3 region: CASSSQGRQPYNEQFF. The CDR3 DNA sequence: TGTGCCAGCAGCTCCCAGGGTAGGCAGCCCTACAATGAGCAGTTCTTC.

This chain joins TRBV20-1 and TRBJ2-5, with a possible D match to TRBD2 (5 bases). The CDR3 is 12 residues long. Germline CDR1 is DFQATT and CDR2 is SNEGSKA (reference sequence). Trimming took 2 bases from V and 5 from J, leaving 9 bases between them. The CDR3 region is CSARSGIETQYF. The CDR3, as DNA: TGCAGTGCTAGATCGGGGATCGAGACCCAGTACTTC.

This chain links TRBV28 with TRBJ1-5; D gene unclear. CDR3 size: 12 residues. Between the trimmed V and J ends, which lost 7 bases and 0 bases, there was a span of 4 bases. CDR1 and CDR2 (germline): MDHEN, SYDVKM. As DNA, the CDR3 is TGTGCCAGCACGAATAGCAATCAGCCCCAGCATTTT. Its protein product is CASTNSNQPQHF.

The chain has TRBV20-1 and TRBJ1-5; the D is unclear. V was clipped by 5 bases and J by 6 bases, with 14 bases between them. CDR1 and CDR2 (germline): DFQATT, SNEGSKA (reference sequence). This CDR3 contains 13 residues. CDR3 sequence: CSAPLGLGQPQHF. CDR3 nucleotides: TGCAGTGCTCCCCTGGGGTTAGGTCAGCCCCAGCATTTT.

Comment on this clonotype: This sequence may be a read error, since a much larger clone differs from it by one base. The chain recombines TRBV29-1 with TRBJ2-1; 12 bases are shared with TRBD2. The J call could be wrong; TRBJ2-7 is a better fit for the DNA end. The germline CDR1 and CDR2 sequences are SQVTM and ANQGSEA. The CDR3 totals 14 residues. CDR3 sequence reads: CSGLLAGGPNEQYF. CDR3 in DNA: TGCAGCGGTCTCCTAGCGGGAGGGCCCAATGAGCAGTACTTC.

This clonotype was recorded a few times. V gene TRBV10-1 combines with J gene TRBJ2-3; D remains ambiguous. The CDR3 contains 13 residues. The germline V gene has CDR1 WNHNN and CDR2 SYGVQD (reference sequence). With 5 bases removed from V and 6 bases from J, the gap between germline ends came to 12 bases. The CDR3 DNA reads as TGCGCCAGCAGTCGCCGGTCGTCGGATACGCAGTATTTT. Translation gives CASSRRSSDTQYF.

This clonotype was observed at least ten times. The CDR3, as DNA: TGCAGCGCCATAAGGGGACAGGGACGAGAGACCCAGTACTTC. Protein: CSAIRGQGRETQYF. The rearrangement uses TRBV29-1 and TRBJ2-5, with TRBD1 identical over 9 bases. From germline, CDR1 is SQVTM and CDR2 ANQGSEA. The CDR3 contains 14 residues. Trimming at V came to 7 bases and at J to 4 bases, leaving 10 bases not matched to a gene.

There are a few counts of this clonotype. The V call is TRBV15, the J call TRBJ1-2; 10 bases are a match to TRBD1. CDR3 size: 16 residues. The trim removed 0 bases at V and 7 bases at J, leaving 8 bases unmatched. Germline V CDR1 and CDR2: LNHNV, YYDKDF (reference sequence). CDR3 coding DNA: TGTGCCACCAGCAGAGACAGGACAGGGGGAAGGCTTGGCTACACCTTC. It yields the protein CATSRDRTGGRLGYTF.

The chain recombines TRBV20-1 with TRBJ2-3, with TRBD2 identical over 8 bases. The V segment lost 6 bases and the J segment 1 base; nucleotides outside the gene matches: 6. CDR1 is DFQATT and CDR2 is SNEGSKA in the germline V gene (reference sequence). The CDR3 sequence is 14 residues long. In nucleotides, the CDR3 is TGCAGTGCCGCCTGGCGGGGGGGCACAGATACGCAGTATTTT. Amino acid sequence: CSAAWRGGTDTQYF.

CDR3 in DNA: TGTGCCAGCAGTTTCGGGACTAGCGGGAGCAAGACCCAGTACTTC. Translation gives CASSFGTSGSKTQYF. The J gene is TRBJ2-5, the V gene TRBV12-3 or TRBV12-4; 14 positions agree with TRBD2. V dropped 3 bases and J dropped 6; count of bases not matched to a gene: 3. This CDR3 spans 15 amino acids.

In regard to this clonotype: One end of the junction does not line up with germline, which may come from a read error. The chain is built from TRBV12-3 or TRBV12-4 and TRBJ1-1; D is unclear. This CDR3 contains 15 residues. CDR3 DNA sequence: TGTGCCAGCAGTTTGTTGTCAACAATGAACACTGGAGCTTTCTTT. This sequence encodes CASSLLSTMNTGAFF.

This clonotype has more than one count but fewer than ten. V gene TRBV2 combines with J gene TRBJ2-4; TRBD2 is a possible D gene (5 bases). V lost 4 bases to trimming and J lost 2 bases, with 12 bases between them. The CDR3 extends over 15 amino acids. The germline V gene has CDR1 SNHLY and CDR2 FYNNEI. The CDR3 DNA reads TGTGCCAGCAGTGCGGATAGCGCCTCCAAAAACATTCAGTACTTC. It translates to CASSADSASKNIQYF.

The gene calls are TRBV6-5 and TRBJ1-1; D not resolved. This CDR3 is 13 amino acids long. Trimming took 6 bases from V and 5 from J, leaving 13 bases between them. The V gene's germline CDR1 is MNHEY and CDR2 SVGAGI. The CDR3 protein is CASRSQVQTEAFF. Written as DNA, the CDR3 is TGTGCCAGCAGAAGCCAGGTTCAGACTGAAGCTTTCTTT.

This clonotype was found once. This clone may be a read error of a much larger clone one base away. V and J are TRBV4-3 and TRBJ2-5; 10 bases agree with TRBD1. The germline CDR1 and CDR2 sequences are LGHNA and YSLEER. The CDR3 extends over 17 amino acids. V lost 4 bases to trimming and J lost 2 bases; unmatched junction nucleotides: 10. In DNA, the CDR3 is TGCGCCAGCAGCCGAGGGGCAAGGACAGGGGGACAAGAGACCCAGTACTTC. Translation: CASSRGARTGGQETQYF.

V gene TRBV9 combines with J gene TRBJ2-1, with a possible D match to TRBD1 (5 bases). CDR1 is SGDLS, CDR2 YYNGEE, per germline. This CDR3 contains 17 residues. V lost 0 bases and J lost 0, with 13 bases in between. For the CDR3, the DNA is TGTGCCAGCAGCGTAGCTGCGACAGTGCACTCCTACAATGAGCAGTTCTTC. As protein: CASSVAATVHSYNEQFF.

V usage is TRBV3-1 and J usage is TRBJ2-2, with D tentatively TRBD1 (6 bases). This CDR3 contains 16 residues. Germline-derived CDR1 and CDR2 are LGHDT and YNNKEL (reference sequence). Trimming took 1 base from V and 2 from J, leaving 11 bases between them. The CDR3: CASSQANRDNTGELFF. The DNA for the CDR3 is TGTGCCAGCAGCCAAGCCAACAGGGATAACACCGGGGAGCTGTTTTTT.

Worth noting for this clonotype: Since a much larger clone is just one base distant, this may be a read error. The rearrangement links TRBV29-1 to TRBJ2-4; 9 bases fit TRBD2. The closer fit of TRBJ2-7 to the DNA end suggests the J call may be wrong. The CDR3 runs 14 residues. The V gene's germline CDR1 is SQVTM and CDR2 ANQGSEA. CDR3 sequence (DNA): TGCAGCGCCTCCGCGACAGCGGGAGGCTACGAGCAGTACTTC. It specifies CSASATAGGYEQYF.

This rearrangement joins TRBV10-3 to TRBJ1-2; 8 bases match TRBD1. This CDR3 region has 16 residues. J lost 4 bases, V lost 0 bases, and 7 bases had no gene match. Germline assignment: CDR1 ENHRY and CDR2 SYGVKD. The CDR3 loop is CAISESGTGRGYGYTF. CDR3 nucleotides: TGTGCCATCAGTGAGTCGGGGACAGGCCGGGGCTATGGCTACACCTTC.

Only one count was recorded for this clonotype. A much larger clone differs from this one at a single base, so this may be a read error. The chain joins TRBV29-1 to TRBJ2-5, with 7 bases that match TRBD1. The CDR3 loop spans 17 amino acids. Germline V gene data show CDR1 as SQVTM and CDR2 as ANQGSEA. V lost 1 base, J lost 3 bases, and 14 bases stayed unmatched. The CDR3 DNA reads TGCAGCGTTGAAGTGCTCGGGACAGACCTCTTCGAAGAGACCCAGTACTTC. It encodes CSVEVLGTDLFEETQYF.

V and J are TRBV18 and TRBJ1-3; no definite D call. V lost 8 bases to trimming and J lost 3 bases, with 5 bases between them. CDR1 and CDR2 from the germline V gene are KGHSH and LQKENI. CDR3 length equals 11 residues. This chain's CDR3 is CASVLGNTIYF. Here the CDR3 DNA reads TGTGCCAGCGTACTTGGAAACACCATATATTTT.

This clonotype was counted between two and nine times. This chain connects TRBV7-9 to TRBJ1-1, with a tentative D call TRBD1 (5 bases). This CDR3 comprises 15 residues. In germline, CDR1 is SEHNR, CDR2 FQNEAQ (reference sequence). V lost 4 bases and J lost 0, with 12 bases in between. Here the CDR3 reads CASSSNTGMNTEAFF. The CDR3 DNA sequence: TGTGCCAGCAGCTCCAATACAGGAATGAACACTGAAGCTTTCTTT.

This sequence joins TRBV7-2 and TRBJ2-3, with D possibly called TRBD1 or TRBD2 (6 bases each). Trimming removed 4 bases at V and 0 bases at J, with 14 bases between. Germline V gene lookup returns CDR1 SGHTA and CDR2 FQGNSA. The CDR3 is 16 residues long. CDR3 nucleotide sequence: TGTGCCAGCAGCTCCTCTAGGGGGACTAGCACAGATACGCAGTATTTT. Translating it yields CASSSSRGTSTDTQYF.

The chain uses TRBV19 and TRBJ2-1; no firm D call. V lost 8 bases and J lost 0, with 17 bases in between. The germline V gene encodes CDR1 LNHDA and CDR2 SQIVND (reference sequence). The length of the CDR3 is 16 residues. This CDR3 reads CASGRARISSYNEQFF. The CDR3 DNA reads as TGTGCCAGTGGAAGGGCCAGAATTAGCTCCTACAATGAGCAGTTCTTC. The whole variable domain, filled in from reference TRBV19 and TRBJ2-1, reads DGGITQSPKYLFRKEGQNVTLSCEQNLNHDAMYWYRQDPGQGLRLIYYSQIVNDFQKGDIAEGYSVSREKKESFPLTVTSAQKNPTAFYLCASGRARISSYNEQFFGPGTRLTVL.

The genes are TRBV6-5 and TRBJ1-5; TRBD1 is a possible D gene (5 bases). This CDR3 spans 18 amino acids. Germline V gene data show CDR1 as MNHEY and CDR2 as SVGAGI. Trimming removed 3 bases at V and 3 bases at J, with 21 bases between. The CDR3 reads CASSYMTDARGFNQPQHF. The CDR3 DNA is TGTGCCAGCAGTTATATGACGGACGCAAGGGGATTCAATCAGCCCCAGCATTTT.

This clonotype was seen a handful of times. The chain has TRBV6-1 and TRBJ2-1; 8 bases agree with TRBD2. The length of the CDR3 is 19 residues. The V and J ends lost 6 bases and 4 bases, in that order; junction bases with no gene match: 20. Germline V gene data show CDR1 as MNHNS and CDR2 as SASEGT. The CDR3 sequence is CASSPGSLAGQYRYNEQFF. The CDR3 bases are TGTGCCAGCAGCCCCGGATCCTTAGCGGGGCAATACCGATACAATGAGCAGTTCTTC.

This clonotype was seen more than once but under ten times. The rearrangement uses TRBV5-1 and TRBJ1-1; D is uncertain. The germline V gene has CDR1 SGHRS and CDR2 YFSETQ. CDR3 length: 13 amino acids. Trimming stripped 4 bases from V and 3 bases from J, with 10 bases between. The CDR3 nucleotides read TGCGCCAGCAGCGAAGGTGGTGACACTGAAGCTTTCTTT. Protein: CASSEGGDTEAFF. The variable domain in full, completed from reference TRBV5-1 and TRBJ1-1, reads KAGVTQTPRYLIKTRGQQVTLSCSPISGHRSVSWYQQTPGQGLQFLFEYFSETQRNKGNFPGRFSGRQFSNSRSEMNVSTLELGDSALYLCASSEGGDTEAFFGQGTRLTVV.

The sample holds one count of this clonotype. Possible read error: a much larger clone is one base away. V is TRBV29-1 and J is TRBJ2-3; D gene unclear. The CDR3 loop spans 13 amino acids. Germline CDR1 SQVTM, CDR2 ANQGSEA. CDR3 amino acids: CSVAGVAADRQYF. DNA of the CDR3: TGCAGCGTCGCCGGAGTGGCGGCAGATAGGCAGTATTTT.